This T cell receptor (beta chain) was captured by sequencing in a study of cytomegalovirus exposure and HLA in healthy donors (dated by TCRdb to 2016 to 2017). With respect to the entire study: An earlier analysis of some 600 of the donors reported approximately 300 Gb of sequence data and 95 million to 130 million unique TCR beta sequences obtained from some 200 million T cells. About 280 gigabases of sequencing data and 91 million or so unique TCR sequences made up an early release that covered 640 HLA-typed donors. The study profiled the T cell repertoires of hundreds of subjects by immunosequencing and related them to cytomegalovirus serostatus. Among the approximately 400 genotyped donors, approximately 77% belonged to the genetic ancestry cluster associated with self-reported Caucasian donors. In a later analysis, previously published TCR beta repertoires from about 670 donors were re-analyzed and high-resolution HLA genotyping was added so that TCR occurrence patterns could be studied. The study aimed to test whether cataloging public T cell receptors could reveal signatures of past pathogen exposure. Because of strong linkage in the cohort, a handful of DR-DQ haplotypes were treated as single units for association and clustering. Among roughly 400 genotyped donors of the cohort, an average of approximately 200,000 unique TCR beta nucleotide sequences was sequenced per donor, of which 15% to 20% were non-productive. All discovery cohort repertoires had been generated using a single sequencing platform. Typing coverage differed by locus: A, B, C, DRB1 and DQB1 were typed in roughly 629-630 donors, DQA1 in roughly 510, DPA1 in 600 to 610, and DPB1 in just under 490. In addition to the first cohort of hundreds of subjects, a separate validation cohort of about 120 different subjects was used. To predict cytomegalovirus infection status, the study brought together high-throughput TCR immunosequencing, statistical association of individual TCRs with disease status, and machine learning. Rather than drawing on any new phenotypic data, the later analysis identified candidate immune exposures from TCR beta sequences and the way those sequences occurred across donors. Donor age, sex, ethnicity and CMV serostatus were compiled alongside the repertoire data. A later genetic analysis used genome-wide SNP genotypes for about 60% of the roughly 700 donors, treating that subset as a discovery cohort. To decide whether each TCR beta V gene segment behaved as functional or pseudogenic, an earlier analysis of 587 of the donors relied on high-throughput TCR beta sequencing. HLA typing included class I and class II loci at four-digit resolution.

Beyond this particular receptor, the publication reports: According to a later genetic analysis, donors in an Asian-associated ancestry cluster had fewer N-insertions in productive TCRs than the approximately 710-donor mean. Several of the top co-occurrence clusters appeared to be linked to parvovirus B19, influenza, CMV and Epstein-Barr virus, according to a later analysis. According to a later analysis, most CMV-associated TCR beta chains appeared to be HLA-restricted, and the HLA associations seemed to be driven largely by CMV exposure. When HLA alleles, especially DR and DQ, strongly co-occurred, TCR associations were difficult to assign to individual alleles. The earlier analysis of 450 to 700 of the donors excluded fewer than 20 rarely observed V segments, including chromosome 9 orphons, because counts were too low. A further reported finding was that TCR beta sequences accurately predicted the HLA-A and HLA-B alleles for most subjects in the first cohort. In a later analysis, the rate of TCR association differed among HLA loci, with DRB1 alleles having the most associated TCRs and HLA-C alleles having the fewest. Three of the identified cytomegalovirus-associated TCR beta chains were confirmed in vitro to be specific for cytomegalovirus antigens. Presence/absence analyses assumed roughly uniform sequencing depth across donors, an assumption that may not hold. The classifier was reported to diagnose cytomegalovirus status with high specificity and sensitivity in both the original and validation cohorts. Across donors, most TCR sequences were observed very rarely, whereas some public TCRs were present in many individuals. Because HLA typing was unavailable for some donors at each locus, only the typed subset was used in association tests. The 87-base-pair reads could not distinguish some IMGT-functional V segments, including TRBV6-2 and TRBV6-3, so those segments were excluded. It was suggested by the authors that the approach could potentially be generalized to other disease states and immunological phenotypes. In an earlier analysis of around 600 of the donors, most TCR beta V segments were observed in productive rearrangements about 90% or about 30% of the time, broadly matching IMGT annotations. Correlated functional status among segregating V segments might be attributable to linkage disequilibrium, but an unknown experimental factor could not be ruled out. A later analysis associated 15,000 or so TCR beta sequences with specific HLA alleles at a false discovery rate of 0.05. Immune exposure information for the cohort was limited to CMV serostatus. An association between a missense DCLRE1C variant and V-gene and J-gene trimming of TCR beta chains was found in a later genetic analysis and replicated in an independent cohort. The study gave a list of 150 to 200 TCR beta chains associated with cytomegalovirus. A cluster of highly shared sequence variants was judged likely to be a technical artifact of the sequencing pipeline. A later analysis found that HLA-associated TCR beta chains were more clonally expanded and had lower generation probabilities than equally common non-associated chains. In this cohort, only TCR beta chains were sequenced, and detectable features were limited by the absence of alpha or paired-chain data.

Receptor amplification or capture employed the immunoSEQ multiplex PCR assay. For the multiplex PCR, a mixture combining 60 forward primers for TCR Vbeta segments and 13 reverse primers for TCR Jbeta segments was used. The CDR3 region of rearranged TCR beta genes was amplified from genomic DNA with a multiplex PCR assay. On the Illumina HiSeq System, the amplified TCR beta libraries were sequenced as 87-base-pair reads. On the study's bioinformatics: A later analysis tallied approximately 87 million unique TCR beta chains across the 700 or so repertoires, and approximately 12 million of those chains were shared by two or more donors. To remove PCR and sequencing errors, raw reads were error-corrected and collapsed into unique sequences using a nearest-neighbor algorithm that merged closely related sequences. To assign V, D and J gene segments, CDR3 sequences were aligned to IMGT reference sequences. Each retained sequence needed at least a six-nucleotide match to both a V gene segment and a J gene segment. Rearrangements were called productive when the CDR3 lacked stop codons and stayed in frame with V and J; all others were non-productive. Following IMGT convention, CDR3 was defined as the stretch from the second conserved V-encoded cysteine up to the conserved J-encoded phenylalanine. The earlier analysis of fewer than 700 of the donors excluded sequences that lacked an unambiguous match to a single V gene segment. In an earlier analysis of roughly 600 of the donors, a V segment was called functional when productive rearrangements were above 56.7%, and segregating when the standard deviation between donors exceeded 5%. A statistical classification framework was built for diagnosing cytomegalovirus status from the catalog of TCR beta chain sequences. In a later analysis, V and J genes were assigned by comparing TCR nucleotide sequences against IMGT/GENE-DB human TR gene sequences. In a later analysis, CDR3 sequences and most-parsimonious VDJ recombination scenarios were assigned using the TCRdist pipeline. In a later analysis, every TCR beta chain was defined by the combination of its CDR3 amino acid sequence and its V-gene family, and reads without a unique V-gene family were dropped. A later analysis removed nearly 600 highly shared, low-generation-probability nucleotide sequences to deal with suspected cross-contamination and a sequencing artifact. A later analysis calculated a clonal expansion index for each public chain from normalized within-repertoire ranks of inferred template counts. A later analysis computed generation probabilities with a VDJ recombination model fitted to out-of-frame rearrangements, and checked the results against IGoR. Hypergeometric tests were used in a later analysis to score TCR-TCR, TCR-HLA and TCR-CMV co-occurrence, with a repertoire-size bias correction applied to the TCR pairs. To estimate false discovery rates, a later analysis permuted the HLA or CMV assignments 20 times. In a later analysis, co-occurring TCRs were grouped with DBSCAN, and TCRdist sequence similarity was added when clustering was performed within HLA-allele-positive subsets. Repertoires with fewer than 30,000 or more than 120,000 public chains were left out of co-occurrence clustering, as were about 5 repertoires with anomalous nucleotide sharing. The table comes from immuneACCESS by way of TCRdb, which keeps in-frame sequences with V and J called. Part of the clones is missing from these tables; in studies checked, under half for an unresolved V gene and the rest for unknown reasons. From that table come the V and J calls and clone size; the DNA was used to work out D and trimming. Across this sample there are some 170,000 clones, with 80% to 90% seen only once. The ten largest account for roughly an eighth of the sample.

Concerning this clone: Its antigen is unknown. The input lacks base qualities; no much larger clone sits a single base away.

Deletion took 4 bases off V and 12 bases off J, with a span of 18 bases between the germline ends. The CDR3 starts with the cysteine, ends with the phenylalanine, and has 13 residues. Of all the DNA, just the CDR3 is kept, 39 bases in frame from base 1. CDR1 and CDR2, looked up from the germline V gene (reference sequence), are LNHDA and SQIVND. The cohort comprised fewer than 750 healthy bone marrow donors. All cohort members were sampled while nominally healthy, although unrecorded immune exposures were likely present. The donor was CMV seronegative and was included in the group of about 400 seronegative cohort members. A peripheral blood sample was provided by each donor, and peripheral blood mononuclear cells were used for TCR beta sequencing. Genomic DNA extraction from the blood cell samples was performed with the Qiagen DNeasy Blood Extraction Kit.

Sequencing was done on a sample of PBMCs. The TCR originated in a woman in her forties or fifties in good health and CMV-seronegative. This chain joins TRBV19 to TRBJ1-1; matching of 6 bases hints at TRBD1 as the D gene. This receptor has the CDR3 CASSTTGSGDSFF. The nucleotide sequence reads as follows: TGTGCCAGTAGTACCACAGGGTCCGGCGATTCTTTCTTT.